This T cell receptor (beta chain) was obtained from a study of vaccination effects on CD4 cells after COVID-19. Before sequencing, viral peptide pools were used by the ViraFEST assay to expand antigen-specific CD4+ T cells. Following culture for under 12 days, CD4+ T cells were isolated. Between March and December 2020, the person had a SARS-CoV-2 infection that PCR confirmed. Of note for this clone: Its matching antigen is unknown.

Sequenced by immunoSEQ multiplex PCR; TCRdb stores in-frame clones only, minus some. The sample yields 40,000 to 50,000 clones, roughly 65% seen once. V shed 1 base, J shed 2 bases, and the junction held 1 base outside the gene matches. Per germline, CDR1 LNHDA and CDR2 SQIVND (reference sequence). The CDR3 spans 15 residues. Sequenced here: CD4+ T cells from PBMCs cultured with a peptide pool, sampled before COVID-19 vaccination. The clonotype comes from a human donor who had a prior SARS-CoV-2 infection. This chain joins TRBV19 and TRBJ2-7; 11 nucleotides match TRBD2. The CDR3 region is CASSIGLAGTYEQYF. In nucleotides, the CDR3 is TGTGCCAGTAGTATAGGACTAGCGGGAACCTACGAGCAGTACTTC. The full variable domain, completed using reference TRBV19 and TRBJ2-7, is DGGITQSPKYLFRKEGQNVTLSCEQNLNHDAMYWYRQDPGQGLRLIYYSQIVNDFQKGDIAEGYSVSREKKESFPLTVTSAQKNPTAFYLCASSIGLAGTYEQYFGPGTRLTVT.